The table lists the clone carrying this T cell receptor beta chain with a few counts. What it recognizes is unknown. Library preparation for TCR beta used quantitative 5'-RACE with molecular barcodes. TCRdb re-derived calls from the 5' RACE reads in MiXCR, one entry per CDR3 protein. The sample consists of roughly 220,000 distinct CDR3 sequences, approximately 16% of them appearing once. The data are from a study of CD8 T cells in ankylosing spondylitis. This CDR3 is built from 15 residues. V shed 4 bases, J shed 4 bases, and the junction held 10 bases outside the gene matches. Per germline, CDR1 MNHEY and CDR2 SMNVEV (reference sequence). Study-wide results and caveats: Matched synovial fluid from ankylosing spondylitis patients was reported to be enriched for disease-linked clones. One TCR beta motif, made up of several highly homologous variants, appeared characteristic of ankylosing spondylitis blood. Within peripheral blood, clones linked to disease were CD8+ and relatively rare. Reactive arthritis synovial fluid and blood were previously reported to contain some motif variants.

This sequence originates from a male donor with ankylosing spondylitis. Sequenced material: blood, either unsorted or a sorted T cell fraction (not recorded which). This chain links TRBV27 with TRBJ2-7; 7 bases are a match to TRBD1. The CDR3 DNA reads TGTGCCAGCAGTTCTAAAGGGGACAGACCTTACGAGCAGTACTTC. It codes for CASSSKGDRPYEQYF.